The 18 T cell receptor beta chains below were found in one sample sequenced in a study of blood T cell repertoires in COVID-19. Profiled with immunoSEQ multiplex PCR; TCRdb holds only in-frame clones, not every one. The sample consists of around 180,000 clones, 89% of them appearing once. The sequenced material came from PBMCs or T cells enriched from blood (not recorded which). These receptors were collected from a middle-aged woman with acute COVID-19.

The chain has TRBV18 and TRBJ1-4, with D maybe TRBD1 (5 bases). Trimming took 4 bases from V and 7 from J, leaving 16 bases between them. Germline V gene lookup returns CDR1 KGHSH and CDR2 LQKENI. The CDR3 totals 15 residues. The CDR3 loop is CASSLQGVLSEKLFF. CDR3 in DNA: TGTGCCAGCTCACTGCAAGGGGTGTTAAGTGAAAAACTGTTTTTT.

This rearrangement joins TRBV7-3 to TRBJ1-2; D call uncertain. CDR1 and CDR2 (germline): SGHTA, FQGTGA. Between the trimmed V and J ends, which lost 5 bases and 2 bases, there was a span of 9 bases. The length of the CDR3 is 13 residues. The CDR3 here is CASSVDKNYGYTF. As DNA, the CDR3 is TGTGCCAGCAGCGTTGACAAGAACTATGGCTACACCTTC.

V and J are TRBV7-3 and TRBJ2-5; 8 bases match TRBD2. V gave up 5 bases and J gave up 2 bases; unmatched junction bases: 7. The length of the CDR3 is 15 residues. Germline assignment: CDR1 SGHTA and CDR2 FQGTGA. CDR3 in amino acids: CASSPGLEDQETQYF. The CDR3 nucleotides are TGTGCCAGCAGCCCGGGACTAGAGGATCAAGAGACCCAGTACTTC.

The chain links TRBV6-5 to TRBJ2-1, with unresolved D. The CDR3 loop spans 14 amino acids. V was shortened by 8 bases and J by 5 bases, with 16 bases between the two germline ends. Germline CDR1 is MNHEY and CDR2 is SVGAGI. The chain's CDR3 is CASWSPRPNNEQFF. CDR3 nucleotide sequence: TGTGCCAGCTGGTCCCCACGCCCTAACAATGAGCAGTTCTTC.

The rearrangement joins TRBV7-2 to TRBJ2-5, with 8 bases fitting TRBD1. In germline, CDR1 is SGHTA, CDR2 FQGNSA. The length of the CDR3 is 15 residues. The ends lost 5 bases at V and 3 bases at J; junction bases unmatched: 8. The CDR3 loop is CASSPTGTGKETQYF. In DNA form, the CDR3 reads TGTGCCAGCAGCCCAACCGGGACAGGCAAAGAGACCCAGTACTTC.

In DNA form, the CDR3 reads TGCGCCAGCAGCCCGGAGTATAATTCACCCCTCCACTTT. Protein: CASSPEYNSPLHF. The chain links TRBV5-1 to TRBJ1-6, with D hard to call. The CDR3 consists of 13 residues. Germline assignment: CDR1 SGHRS and CDR2 YFSETQ. V was cut by 4 bases and J by 4 bases, with 6 bases left in between.

This sequence joins TRBV11-1 and TRBJ2-3; TRBD1 aligns across 7 bases. This CDR3 is 16 amino acids long. V was pared by 4 bases and J by 6 bases, with 13 bases of the junction left unmatched. Germline CDR1 SGHAT, CDR2 FQDESV (reference sequence). The CDR3 coding sequence is TGTGCCAGCAGCTCCAACCCCCTAGGGGGCGGTGATACGCAGTATTTT. Its translation: CASSSNPLGGGDTQYF.

The rearrangement joins TRBV28 to TRBJ2-7; 12 bases agree with TRBD1. The CDR3 contains 15 residues. V trimming: 3 bases; J trimming: 3 bases; junction bases outside the gene matches: 3. CDR1 MDHEN and CDR2 SYDVKM come from the germline V gene. CDR3 protein: CASSLGTGGHYEQYF. CDR3 in DNA: TGTGCCAGCAGTTTGGGGACAGGGGGCCACTACGAGCAGTACTTC.

V gene TRBV14 combines with J gene TRBJ2-1, with TRBD2 as a possible D gene (6 bases). Trimming shortened V by 4 bases and J by 9 bases, and 16 bases separated the two germline ends. The CDR3 runs to 14 residues. Germline assignment: CDR1 SGHDN and CDR2 FVKESK. As DNA, the CDR3 is TGTGCCAGCAGCCGGGACTTCTACGGGGGTGAGCAGTTCTTC. Amino acids: CASSRDFYGGEQFF.

The chain has TRBV24-1 and TRBJ1-6; D remains unclear. Germline V CDR1 and CDR2: KGHDR, SFDVKD. The ends were cut back, 4 bases at V and 14 bases at J, with 20 bases in the middle. This CDR3 comprises 15 residues. In nucleotides, the CDR3 is TGTGCCACCAGTGAACCAGGACTGCCGCATTCGTCCCTCCACTTT. Translated: CATSEPGLPHSSLHF.

This sequence joins TRBV7-2 and TRBJ2-7; TRBD2 might be the D (5 bases). From germline, CDR1 is SGHTA and CDR2 FQGNSA. V lost 2 bases, J lost 3 bases, and 8 bases lay in between. The CDR3 runs 13 residues. The CDR3 DNA sequence: TGTGCCAGCAGCTTATCCCGGGACTACGAGCAGTACTTC. This codes for CASSLSRDYEQYF.

The chain uses TRBV6-5 and TRBJ2-3; the D is unclear. CDR1 and CDR2 (germline): MNHEY, SVGAGI. With 6 bases removed from V and 5 bases from J, the gap between germline ends came to 6 bases. The CDR3 extends over 11 amino acids. Written as DNA, the CDR3 is TGTGCCAGCAGGCGAGAAGATACGCAGTATTTT. Translation gives CASRREDTQYF.

The CDR3 here is CASSLVGGWNTEAFF. CDR3 nucleotides: TGTGCCAGCAGCTTGGTGGGGGGTTGGAACACTGAAGCTTTCTTT. The rearrangement links TRBV5-4 to TRBJ1-1, with D tentatively TRBD1 (5 bases). Germline V CDR1 and CDR2: SGHNT, YYREEE (reference sequence). Trimming took off 0 bases at V and 1 base at J, with 10 bases between the two ends. This CDR3 contains 15 residues.

This chain joins TRBV30 and TRBJ1-1; 8 positions agree with TRBD1. The CDR3 is made up of 18 amino acids. Germline V gives CDR1 GTSNPN, CDR2 SVGIG (reference sequence). Trimming took 4 bases from V and 5 from J; bases not matched to a gene: 21. The CDR3 DNA sequence: TGTGCCTGGAACCACTTCGACAGGGGTGATGGGAGGGGGACTGAAGCTTTCTTT. Translation gives CAWNHFDRGDGRGTEAFF.

V is TRBV3-1 (or the pseudogene TRBV3-2) and J is TRBJ2-7, with TRBD2 matching over 10 bases. V trimming: 1 base; J trimming: 0 bases; junction bases outside the gene matches: 0. The length of the CDR3 is 15 residues. Germline V gene sequence: CDR1 LGHDT, CDR2 YNNKEL (reference sequence). CDR3 nucleotides: TGTGCCAGCAGCCAAGCTAGCGGGGGCTCCTACGAGCAGTACTTC. It encodes CASSQASGGSYEQYF.

This clone showed up just a few times. The rearrangement joins TRBV3-1 (or the pseudogene TRBV3-2) to TRBJ2-3; 8 bases line up with TRBD2. There are 15 residues in the CDR3. Germline CDR1 and CDR2: LGHDT and YNNKEL (reference sequence). V lost 5 bases to trimming and J lost 4 bases; unmatched junction nucleotides: 8. The CDR3 reads CASSSGGARSDTQYF. The CDR3 bases are TGTGCCAGCAGCTCCGGGGGGGCCCGTTCAGATACGCAGTATTTT.

This rearrangement joins TRBV11-2 to TRBJ2-1; 8 bases agree with TRBD2. The J segment lost 8 bases and the V segment lost 7 bases, leaving 10 bases of the junction unmatched. The germline CDR1 and CDR2 sequences are SGHAT and FQNNGV. CDR3 size: 14 residues. In nucleotides, the CDR3 is TGTGCCAGCACAAGACTAGCGAGGCCCCATGAGCAGTTCTTC. Its protein is CASTRLARPHEQFF.

The rearrangement joins TRBV5-3 to TRBJ2-7; TRBD2 agrees at 7 bases. TRBV5-3 is annotated as an ORF whose role is uncertain. Trimming cost V 1 base and J 0 bases; bases outside gene matches: 1. CDR3 length: 14 amino acids. Here the CDR3 DNA reads TGTGCCAGAAGCTTGTGGGACTACTCCTACGAGCAGTACTTC. Its translation: CARSLWDYSYEQYF.